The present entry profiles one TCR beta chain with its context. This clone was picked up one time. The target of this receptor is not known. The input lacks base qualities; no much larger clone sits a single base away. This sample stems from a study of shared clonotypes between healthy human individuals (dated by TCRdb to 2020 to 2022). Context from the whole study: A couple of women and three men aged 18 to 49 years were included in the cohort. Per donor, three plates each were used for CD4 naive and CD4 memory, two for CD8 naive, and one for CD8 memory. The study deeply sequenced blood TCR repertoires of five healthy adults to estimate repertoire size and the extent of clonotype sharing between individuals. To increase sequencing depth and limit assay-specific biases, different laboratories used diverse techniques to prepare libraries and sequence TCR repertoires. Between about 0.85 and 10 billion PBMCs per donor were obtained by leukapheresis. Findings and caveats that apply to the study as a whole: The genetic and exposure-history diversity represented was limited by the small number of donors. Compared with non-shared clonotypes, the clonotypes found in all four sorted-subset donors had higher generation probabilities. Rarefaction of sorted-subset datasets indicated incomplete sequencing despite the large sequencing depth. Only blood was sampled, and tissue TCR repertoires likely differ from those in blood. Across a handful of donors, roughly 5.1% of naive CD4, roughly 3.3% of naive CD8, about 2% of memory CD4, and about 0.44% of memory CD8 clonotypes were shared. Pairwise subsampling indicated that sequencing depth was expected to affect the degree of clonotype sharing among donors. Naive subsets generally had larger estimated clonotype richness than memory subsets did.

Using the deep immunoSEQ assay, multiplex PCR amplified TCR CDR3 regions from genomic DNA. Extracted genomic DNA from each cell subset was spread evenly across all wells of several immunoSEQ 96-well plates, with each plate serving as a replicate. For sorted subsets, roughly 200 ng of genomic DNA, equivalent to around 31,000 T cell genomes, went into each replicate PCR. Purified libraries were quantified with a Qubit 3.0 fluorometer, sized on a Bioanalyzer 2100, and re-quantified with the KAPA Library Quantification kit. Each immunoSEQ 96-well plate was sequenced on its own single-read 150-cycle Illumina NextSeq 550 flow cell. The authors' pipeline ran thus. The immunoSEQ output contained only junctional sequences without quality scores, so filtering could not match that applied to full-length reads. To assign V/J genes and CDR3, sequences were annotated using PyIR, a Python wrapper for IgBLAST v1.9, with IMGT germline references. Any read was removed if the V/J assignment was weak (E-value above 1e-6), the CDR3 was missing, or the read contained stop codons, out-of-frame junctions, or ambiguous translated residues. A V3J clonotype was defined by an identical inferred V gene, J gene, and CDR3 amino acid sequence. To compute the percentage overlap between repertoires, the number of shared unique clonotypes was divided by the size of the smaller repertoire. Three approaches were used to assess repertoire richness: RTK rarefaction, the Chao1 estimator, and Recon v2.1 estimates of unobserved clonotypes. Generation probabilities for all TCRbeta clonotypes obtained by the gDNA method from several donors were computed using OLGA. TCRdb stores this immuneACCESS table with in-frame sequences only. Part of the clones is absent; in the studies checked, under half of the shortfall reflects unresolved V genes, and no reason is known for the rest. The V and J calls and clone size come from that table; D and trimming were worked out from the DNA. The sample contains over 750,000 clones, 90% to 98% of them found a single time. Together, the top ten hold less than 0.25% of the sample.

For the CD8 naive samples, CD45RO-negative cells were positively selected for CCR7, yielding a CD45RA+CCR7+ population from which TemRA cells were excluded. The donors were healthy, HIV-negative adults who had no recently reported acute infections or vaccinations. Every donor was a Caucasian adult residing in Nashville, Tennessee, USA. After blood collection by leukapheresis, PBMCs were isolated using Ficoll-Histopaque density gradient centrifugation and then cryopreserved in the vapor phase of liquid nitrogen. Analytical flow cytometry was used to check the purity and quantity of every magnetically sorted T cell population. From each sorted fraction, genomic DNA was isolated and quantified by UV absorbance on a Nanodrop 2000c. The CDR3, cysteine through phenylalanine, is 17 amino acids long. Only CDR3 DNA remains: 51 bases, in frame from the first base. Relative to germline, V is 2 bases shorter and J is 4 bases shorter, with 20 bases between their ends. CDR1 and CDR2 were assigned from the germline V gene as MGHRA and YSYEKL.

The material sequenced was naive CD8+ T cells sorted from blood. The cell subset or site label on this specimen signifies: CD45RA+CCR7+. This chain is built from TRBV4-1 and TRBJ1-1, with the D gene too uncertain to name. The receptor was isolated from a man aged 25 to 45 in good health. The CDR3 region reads CASSQRLGGDFGTEAFF. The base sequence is TGCGCCAGCAGCCAAAGGTTAGGAGGAGATTTTGGCACTGAAGCTTTCTTT.